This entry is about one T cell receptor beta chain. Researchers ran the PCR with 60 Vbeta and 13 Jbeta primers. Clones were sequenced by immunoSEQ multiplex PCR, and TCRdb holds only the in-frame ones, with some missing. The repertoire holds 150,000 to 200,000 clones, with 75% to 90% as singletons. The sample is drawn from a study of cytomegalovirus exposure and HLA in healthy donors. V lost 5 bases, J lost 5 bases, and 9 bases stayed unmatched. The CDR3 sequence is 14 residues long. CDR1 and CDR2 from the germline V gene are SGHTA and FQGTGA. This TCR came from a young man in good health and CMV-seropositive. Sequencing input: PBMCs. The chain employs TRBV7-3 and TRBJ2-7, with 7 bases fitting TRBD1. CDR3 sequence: CASSASGQVDEQYF. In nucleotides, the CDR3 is TGTGCCAGCAGCGCATCCGGACAGGTCGACGAGCAGTACTTC.